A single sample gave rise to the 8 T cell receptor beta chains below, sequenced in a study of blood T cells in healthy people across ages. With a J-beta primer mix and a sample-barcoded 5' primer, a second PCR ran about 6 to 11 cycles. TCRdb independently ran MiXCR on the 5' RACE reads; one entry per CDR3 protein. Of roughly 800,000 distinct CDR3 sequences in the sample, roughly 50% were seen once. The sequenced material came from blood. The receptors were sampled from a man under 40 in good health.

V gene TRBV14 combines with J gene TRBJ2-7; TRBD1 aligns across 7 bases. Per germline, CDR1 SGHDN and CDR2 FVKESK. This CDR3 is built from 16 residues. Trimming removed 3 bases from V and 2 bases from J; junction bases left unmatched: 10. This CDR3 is CASSQGQFFPTYEQYF. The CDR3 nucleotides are TGTGCCAGCAGCCAGGGACAGTTCTTTCCGACCTACGAGCAGTACTTC.

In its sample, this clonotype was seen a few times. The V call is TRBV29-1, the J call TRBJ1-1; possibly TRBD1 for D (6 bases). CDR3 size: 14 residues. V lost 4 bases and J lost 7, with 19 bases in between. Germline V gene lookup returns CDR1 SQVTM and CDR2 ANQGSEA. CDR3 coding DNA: TGCAGCGTTGGCGCGTCCCGGGGGCCTCATGAAGCTTTCTTT. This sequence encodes CSVGASRGPHEAFF. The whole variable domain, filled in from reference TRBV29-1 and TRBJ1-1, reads SAVISQKPSRDICQRGTSLTIQCQVDSQVTMMFWYRQQPGQSLTLIATANQGSEATYESGFVIDKFPISRPNLTFSTLTVSNMSPEDSSIYLCSVGASRGPHEAFFGQGTRLTVV.

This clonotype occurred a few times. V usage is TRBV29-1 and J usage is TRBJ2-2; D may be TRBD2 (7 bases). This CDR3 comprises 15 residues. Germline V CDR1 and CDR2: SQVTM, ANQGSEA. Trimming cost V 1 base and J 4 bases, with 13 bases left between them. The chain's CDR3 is CSVEVGGRATGELFF. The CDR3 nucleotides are TGCAGCGTTGAAGTAGGGGGGAGGGCCACCGGGGAGCTGTTTTTT.

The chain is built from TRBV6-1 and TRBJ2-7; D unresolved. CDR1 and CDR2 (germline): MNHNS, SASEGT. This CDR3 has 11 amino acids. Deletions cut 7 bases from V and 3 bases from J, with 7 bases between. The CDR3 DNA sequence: TGTGCCAGCAACATTAACTACGAGCAGTACTTC. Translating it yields CASNINYEQYF.

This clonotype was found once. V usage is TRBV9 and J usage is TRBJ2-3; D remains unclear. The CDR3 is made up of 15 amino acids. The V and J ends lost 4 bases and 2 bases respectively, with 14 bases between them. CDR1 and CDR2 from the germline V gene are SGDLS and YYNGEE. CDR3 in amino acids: CASSFTGNPTDTQYF. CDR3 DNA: TGTGCCAGCAGCTTCACGGGCAACCCCACAGATACGCAGTATTTT.

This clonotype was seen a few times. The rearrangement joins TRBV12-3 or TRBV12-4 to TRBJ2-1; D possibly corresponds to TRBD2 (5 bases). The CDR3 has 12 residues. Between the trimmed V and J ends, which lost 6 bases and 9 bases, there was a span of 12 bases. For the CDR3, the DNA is TGTGCCAGCAGCTCAGCGGCGGGTGAGCAGTTCTTC. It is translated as CASSSAAGEQFF.

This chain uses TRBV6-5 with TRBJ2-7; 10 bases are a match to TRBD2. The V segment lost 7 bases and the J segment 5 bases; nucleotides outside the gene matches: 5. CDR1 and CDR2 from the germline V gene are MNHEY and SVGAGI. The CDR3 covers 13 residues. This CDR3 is CASNLAGVHEQYF. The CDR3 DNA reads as TGTGCCAGCAACCTAGCGGGAGTGCACGAGCAGTACTTC.

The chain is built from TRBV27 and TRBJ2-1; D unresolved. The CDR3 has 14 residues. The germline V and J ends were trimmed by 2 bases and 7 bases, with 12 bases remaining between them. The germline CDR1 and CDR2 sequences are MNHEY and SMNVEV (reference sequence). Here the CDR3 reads CASSLLGQKNEQFF. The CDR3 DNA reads TGTGCCAGCAGTTTACTCGGCCAGAAGAATGAGCAGTTCTTC.